Presented here are 17 T cell receptor beta chains from one specimen sequenced in a study of T cell responses to AZD1222 COVID-19 vaccine. The data were produced by immunoSEQ multiplex PCR, yet TCRdb's version contains in-frame clones alone and is incomplete. The table shows some 110,000 clones, with about 90% occurring only once. The input for sequencing was peripheral blood, taken 28 days after the second AZD1222 dose. These receptors were taken from an adult who received the AZD1222 COVID-19 vaccine.

The V call is TRBV19, the J call TRBJ1-1, with D maybe TRBD1 (5 bases). Looked up from germline, CDR1 is LNHDA and CDR2 is SQIVND (reference sequence). V lost 9 bases and J lost 5, with 16 bases in between. CDR3 length: 13 residues. CDR3 residues: CASLTTERTEAFF. In DNA, the CDR3 is TGTGCCAGCCTTACGACAGAGAGAACTGAAGCTTTCTTT.

V gene TRBV7-9 combines with J gene TRBJ2-5; D gene uncertain. V was shortened by 4 bases and J by 8 bases, with 5 bases between the two germline ends. CDR1 and CDR2 from the germline V gene are SEHNR and FQNEAQ (reference sequence). The CDR3 totals 10 residues. CDR3 sequence (DNA): TGTGCCAGCAGCTCCCGCACCCAGTACTTC. Protein: CASSSRTQYF.

CDR3 amino acids: CASRERTGLNQPQHF. CDR3 in DNA: TGTGCCAGTAGAGAAAGGACAGGACTCAATCAGCCCCAGCATTTT. The V call is TRBV19, the J call TRBJ1-5; 7 positions match TRBD1. V trimming: 6 bases; J trimming: 3 bases; junction bases outside the gene matches: 8. The CDR3 is 15 amino acids. Germline CDR1 and CDR2: LNHDA and SQIVND (reference sequence). The variable domain in full, with the rest retrieved from reference TRBV19 and TRBJ1-5, is DGGITQSPKYLFRKEGQNVTLSCEQNLNHDAMYWYRQDPGQGLRLIYYSQIVNDFQKGDIAEGYSVSREKKESFPLTVTSAQKNPTAFYLCASRERTGLNQPQHFGDGTRLSIL.

The CDR3 protein is CATSDFPGTGGTGELFF. CDR3 coding DNA: TGTGCCACCAGTGATTTTCCAGGGACAGGGGGCACCGGGGAGCTGTTTTTT. The chain uses TRBV24-1 and TRBJ2-2; 11 nucleotides match TRBD1. With V trimmed by 1 base and J by 4 bases, 4 bases remained unmatched. The germline CDR1 and CDR2 sequences are KGHDR and SFDVKD. This CDR3 is 17 amino acids long.

The rearrangement uses TRBV4-2 and TRBJ2-7; TRBD1 matches 9 bases. CDR1 and CDR2 (germline): LGHNA, YNFKEQ. This CDR3 is built from 16 residues. The junction had 8 bases not matched to a gene; V was cut back by 3 bases and J by 2 bases. The CDR3 region has the DNA TGTGCCAGCAGCCAGGTGCCGGGACAGGGTCCCTACGAGCAGTACTTC. Amino acid sequence: CASSQVPGQGPYEQYF.

The chain uses TRBV30 and TRBJ2-7; D is possibly TRBD1 or TRBD2 (5 bases each). Trimming removed 4 bases from V and 6 bases from J, with 22 bases in between. The CDR3 is 15 amino acids. Per the germline V gene, CDR1 is GTSNPN and CDR2 is SVGIG (reference sequence). The CDR3 loop reads CAWTASGPYSLEQYF. The DNA of the CDR3 is TGTGCCTGGACTGCTTCGGGGCCGTATTCCCTCGAGCAGTACTTC.

The V call is TRBV2, the J call TRBJ1-2; D gene unclear. This CDR3 is built from 13 residues. Germline CDR1 is SNHLY and CDR2 is FYNNEI. Trimming left V 6 bases short and J 2 bases short, with 10 bases between. CDR3: CASSGRTNYGYTF. CDR3 DNA: TGTGCCAGCAGCGGGAGGACCAACTATGGCTACACCTTC. Complete variable domain (other parts from reference TRBV2 and TRBJ1-2): EPEVTQTPSHQVTQMGQEVILRCVPISNHLYFYWYRQILGQKVEFLVSFYNNEISEKSEIFDDQFSVERPDGSNFTLKIRSTKLEDSAMYFCASSGRTNYGYTFGSGTRLTVV.

The chain uses TRBV19 and TRBJ2-7; D is unresolved. From germline, CDR1 is LNHDA and CDR2 SQIVND (reference sequence). The CDR3 runs to 15 residues. V gave up 5 bases and J gave up 3 bases, with 17 bases separating them. The CDR3 here is CASSPRAGRSYEQYF. The CDR3 region has the DNA TGTGCCAGTAGTCCTCGGGCCGGGCGCAGCTACGAGCAGTACTTC.

This chain connects TRBV28 to TRBJ1-5; D is unresolved. This CDR3 has 17 amino acids. With 3 bases removed from V and 4 bases from J, the gap between germline ends came to 19 bases. Germline V gene data show CDR1 as MDHEN and CDR2 as SYDVKM. The chain's CDR3 is CASSFDQSLLGNQPQHF. The CDR3 bases are TGTGCCAGCAGTTTTGATCAGAGCCTCCTGGGGAATCAGCCCCAGCATTTT.

The V call is TRBV27, the J call TRBJ2-2, with D possibly matching TRBD1 (6 bases). This CDR3 contains 15 residues. V was trimmed by 6 bases and J by 2 bases, leaving 13 bases between them. Germline CDR1 is MNHEY and CDR2 is SMNVEV (reference sequence). The CDR3 loop reads CASRPRGINTGELFF. The CDR3 DNA is TGTGCCAGCAGACCCAGGGGTATTAACACCGGGGAGCTGTTTTTT.

The chain combines TRBV3-1 (or the pseudogene TRBV3-2) with TRBJ1-4; TRBD1 matches 8 bases. Looked up from germline, CDR1 is LGHDT and CDR2 is YNNKEL (reference sequence). Trimming removed 2 bases from V and 7 bases from J; junction bases left unmatched: 6. CDR3 size: 15 residues. CDR3 DNA: TGTGCCAGCAGCCAACCACAGGGGGGAGGTGAAAAACTGTTTTTT. Its translation: CASSQPQGGGEKLFF.

The chain recombines TRBV28 with TRBJ1-5; TRBD1 might be the D (5 bases). Trimming shortened V by 6 bases and J by 2 bases, and 20 bases separated the two germline ends. The CDR3 covers 17 residues. Germline values: CDR1 MDHEN, CDR2 SYDVKM. Written as DNA, the CDR3 is TGTGCCAGCAGGGGGCAGCGGTGGTTCGGTGGCAATCAGCCCCAGCATTTT. It codes for CASRGQRWFGGNQPQHF.

V gene TRBV19 combines with J gene TRBJ1-1, with 10 bases matching TRBD1. The trim removed 7 bases at V and 3 bases at J, leaving 11 bases unmatched. There are 16 residues in the CDR3. CDR1 is LNHDA and CDR2 is SQIVND in the germline V gene (reference sequence). Written as DNA, the CDR3 is TGTGCCAGTACCTCCCGATGGGGGACAGGGGACACTGAAGCTTTCTTT. Its protein is CASTSRWGTGDTEAFF. Supplemented by reference TRBV19 and TRBJ1-1, the full variable domain reads DGGITQSPKYLFRKEGQNVTLSCEQNLNHDAMYWYRQDPGQGLRLIYYSQIVNDFQKGDIAEGYSVSREKKESFPLTVTSAQKNPTAFYLCASTSRWGTGDTEAFFGQGTRLTVV.

In its sample, this clone was seen once. The chain links TRBV19 to TRBJ1-1; D is possibly TRBD1 (5 bases). Looked up from germline, CDR1 is LNHDA and CDR2 is SQIVND (reference sequence). Trimming shortened V by 7 bases and J by 2 bases, and 14 bases separated the two germline ends. The CDR3 runs 14 residues. The CDR3 DNA reads TGTGCCAGTAACCATCTTCAGGGTAACACTGAAGCTTTCTTT. It codes for CASNHLQGNTEAFF.

This clone has just one count. The genes are TRBV6-5 and TRBJ1-1; weak D call: TRBD1 (6 bases). From germline, CDR1 is MNHEY and CDR2 SVGAGI. V dropped 2 bases and J dropped 5 bases, with 15 bases sitting between them. The CDR3 contains 15 residues. The CDR3 coding sequence is TGTGCCAGCAGTTACGGGGGCAGGGTAAGAACTGAAGCTTTCTTT. This sequence encodes CASSYGGRVRTEAFF.

This chain joins TRBV11-2 and TRBJ1-1; the D gene is possibly TRBD1 (5 bases). The ends were cut back, 5 bases at V and 1 base at J, with 14 bases in the middle. The germline gives CDR1 SGHAT, CDR2 FQNNGV. This CDR3 has 15 residues. This chain's CDR3 is CASSGLGAGNTEAFF. For the CDR3, the DNA is TGTGCCAGCAGCGGCCTCGGGGCGGGGAACACTGAAGCTTTCTTT.

This clone was observed a single time. The CDR3: CASSLAGTYNEQFF. The CDR3 DNA is TGTGCCAGCAGCTTGGCAGGAACTTACAATGAGCAGTTCTTC. This chain connects TRBV7-9 to TRBJ2-1; the D is unclear. This CDR3 spans 14 amino acids. Trimming stripped 3 bases from V and 4 bases from J, with 10 bases between. Germline assignment: CDR1 SEHNR and CDR2 FQNEAQ (reference sequence).